The sequence of this T cell receptor (beta chain) was determined in a study of cytomegalovirus exposure and HLA in healthy donors. The V gene's germline CDR1 is MNHEY and CDR2 SVGAGI. The CDR3 loop spans 15 amino acids. V lost 6 bases, J lost 1 base, and 15 bases lay in between. The PCR used 60 Vbeta and 13 Jbeta primers. The table came from immunoSEQ multiplex PCR; TCRdb's copy has only in-frame clones and leaves some out. The sample yields fewer than 200,000 clones, approximately 82% seen once. This TCR derives from a woman between 18 and 29 years old in good health and CMV-seronegative. The chain has TRBV6-5 and TRBJ2-5; no definite D call. Sequencing was performed on PBMCs. The CDR3 loop is CASSHPDKLQETQYF. The CDR3 nucleotides read TGTGCCAGCAGCCACCCAGACAAACTCCAAGAGACCCAGTACTTC.